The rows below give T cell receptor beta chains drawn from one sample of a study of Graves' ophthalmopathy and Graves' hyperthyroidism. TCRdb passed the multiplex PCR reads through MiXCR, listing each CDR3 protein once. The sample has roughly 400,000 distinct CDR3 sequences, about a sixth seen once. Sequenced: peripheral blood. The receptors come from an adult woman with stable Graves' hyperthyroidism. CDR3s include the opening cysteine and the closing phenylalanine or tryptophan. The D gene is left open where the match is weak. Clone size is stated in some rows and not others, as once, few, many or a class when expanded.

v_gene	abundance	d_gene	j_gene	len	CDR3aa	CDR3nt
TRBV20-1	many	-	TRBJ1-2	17	CSATPEPGSKHGVGYTF	TGCAGTGCTACGCCGGAGCCGGGATCAAAACATGGGGTTGGCTACACCTTC
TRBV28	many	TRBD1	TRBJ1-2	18	CASSPSPGTGDSNYGYTF	TGTGCCAGCAGCCCAAGTCCCGGGACAGGGGACTCTAACTATGGCTACACCTTC
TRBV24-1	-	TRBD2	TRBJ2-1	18	CATSDFSGRLGIDNEQFF	TGTGCCACCAGTGACTTTAGCGGGAGGCTAGGGATTGACAATGAGCAGTTCTTC
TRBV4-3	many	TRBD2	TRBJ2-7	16	CASSQGTSGLIYEQYF	TGCGCCAGCAGCCAAGGGACTAGCGGCTTAATCTACGAGCAGTACTTC
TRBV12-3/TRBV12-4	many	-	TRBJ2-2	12	CASSMGAGELFF	TGTGCCAGCAGTATGGGGGCCGGGGAGCTGTTTTTT
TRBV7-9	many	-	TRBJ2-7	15	CASSSSTRDGYEQYF	TGTGCCAGCAGCTCAAGCACTAGGGATGGCTACGAGCAGTACTTC
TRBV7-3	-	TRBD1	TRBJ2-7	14	CASRRGQNSYEQYF	TGTGCCAGCCGCAGGGGGCAAAACTCCTACGAGCAGTACTTC
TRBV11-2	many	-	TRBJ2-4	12	CASSMGQNIQYF	TGTGCCAGCAGCATGGGACAAAACATTCAGTACTTC
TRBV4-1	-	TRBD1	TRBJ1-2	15	CASSPGQGAFRGYTF	TGCGCCAGCAGCCCGGGACAGGGGGCATTTCGTGGCTACACCTTC
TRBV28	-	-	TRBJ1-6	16	CASSLRGTGVISPLHF	TGTGCCAGCAGTTTAAGGGGGACCGGGGTAATTTCACCCCTCCACTTT
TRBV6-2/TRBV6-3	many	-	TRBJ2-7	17	CASSYVFPRRGDYEQYF	TGTGCCAGCAGTTACGTTTTCCCTCGAAGAGGAGACTACGAGCAGTACTTC
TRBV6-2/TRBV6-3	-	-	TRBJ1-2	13	CASGQVRGDGYTF	TGTGCCAGCGGCCAAGTACGGGGGGATGGCTACACCTTC
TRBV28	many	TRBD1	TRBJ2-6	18	CASSPSGQPLSGANVLTF	TGTGCCAGCAGTCCGTCGGGACAGCCTCTCTCTGGGGCCAACGTCCTGACTTTC
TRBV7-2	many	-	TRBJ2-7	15	CASSLHGSSSYEQYF	TGTGCCAGCAGCTTACACGGGTCTAGCTCCTACGAGCAGTACTTC
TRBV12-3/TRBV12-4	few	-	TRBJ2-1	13	CASRQSPYNEQFF	TGTGCCAGCAGACAGTCTCCCTACAATGAGCAGTTCTTC
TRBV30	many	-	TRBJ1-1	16	CAWSVDGGGAGTEAFF	TGTGCCTGGAGTGTAGATGGGGGGGGCGCGGGGACTGAAGCTTTCTTT
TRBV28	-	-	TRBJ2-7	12	CASSSPSSEQYF	TGTGCCAGCAGTTCCCCAAGTAGCGAGCAGTACTTC
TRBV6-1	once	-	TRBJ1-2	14	CASLRLGASYGYTF	TGTGCCAGCCTCCGACTTGGGGCTTCCTATGGCTACACCTTC
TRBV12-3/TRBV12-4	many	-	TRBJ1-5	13	CASSQGLSQPQHF	TGTGCCAGCAGTCAGGGGTTGAGTCAGCCCCAGCATTTT
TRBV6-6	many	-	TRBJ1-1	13	CASSYYMNTEAFF	TGTGCCAGCAGTTACTACATGAACACTGAAGCTTTCTTT
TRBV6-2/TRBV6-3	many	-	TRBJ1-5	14	CASSYRAFPQPQHF	TGTGCCAGCAGTTACAGGGCTTTTCCTCAGCCCCAGCATTTT
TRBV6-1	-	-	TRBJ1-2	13	CATVQGSGYGYTF	TGTGCGACCGTCCAGGGTTCGGGCTATGGCTACACCTTC
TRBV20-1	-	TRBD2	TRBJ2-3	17	CSAYSVMGTSRTDTQYF	TGCAGTGCCTACTCTGTTATGGGGACTAGCCGCACAGATACGCAGTATTTT
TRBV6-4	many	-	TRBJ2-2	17	CASSDLRLQPNTGELFF	TGTGCCAGCAGTGACTTGAGACTTCAGCCGAACACCGGGGAGCTGTTTTTT
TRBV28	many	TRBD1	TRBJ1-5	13	CASSADRDQPQHF	TGTGCCAGCAGTGCGGACAGGGATCAGCCCCAGCATTTT
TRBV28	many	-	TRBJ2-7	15	CASNPSGTWPVEQYF	TGTGCCAGCAATCCATCCGGGACCTGGCCCGTCGAGCAGTACTTC
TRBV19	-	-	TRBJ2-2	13	CASTRGNTGELFF	TGTGCCAGTACAAGGGGTAACACCGGGGAGCTGTTTTTT
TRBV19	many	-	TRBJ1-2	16	CASSPRANVRNYGYTF	TGTGCCAGTAGCCCCCGAGCCAATGTCAGGAACTATGGCTACACCTTC